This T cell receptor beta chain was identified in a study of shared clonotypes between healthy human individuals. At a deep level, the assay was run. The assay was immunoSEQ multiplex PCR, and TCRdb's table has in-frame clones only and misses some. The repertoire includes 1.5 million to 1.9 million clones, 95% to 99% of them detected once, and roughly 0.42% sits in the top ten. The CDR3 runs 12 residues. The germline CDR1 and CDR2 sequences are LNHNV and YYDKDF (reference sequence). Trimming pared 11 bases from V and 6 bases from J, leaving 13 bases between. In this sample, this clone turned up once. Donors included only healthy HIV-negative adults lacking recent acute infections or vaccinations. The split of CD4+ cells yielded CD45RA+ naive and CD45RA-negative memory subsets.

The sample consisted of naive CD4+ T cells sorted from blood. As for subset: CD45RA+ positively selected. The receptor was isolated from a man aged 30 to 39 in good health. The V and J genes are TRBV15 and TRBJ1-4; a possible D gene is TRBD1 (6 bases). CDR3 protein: CAAARGDEKLFF. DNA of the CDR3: TGTGCCGCAGCTAGGGGGGATGAAAAACTGTTTTTT.